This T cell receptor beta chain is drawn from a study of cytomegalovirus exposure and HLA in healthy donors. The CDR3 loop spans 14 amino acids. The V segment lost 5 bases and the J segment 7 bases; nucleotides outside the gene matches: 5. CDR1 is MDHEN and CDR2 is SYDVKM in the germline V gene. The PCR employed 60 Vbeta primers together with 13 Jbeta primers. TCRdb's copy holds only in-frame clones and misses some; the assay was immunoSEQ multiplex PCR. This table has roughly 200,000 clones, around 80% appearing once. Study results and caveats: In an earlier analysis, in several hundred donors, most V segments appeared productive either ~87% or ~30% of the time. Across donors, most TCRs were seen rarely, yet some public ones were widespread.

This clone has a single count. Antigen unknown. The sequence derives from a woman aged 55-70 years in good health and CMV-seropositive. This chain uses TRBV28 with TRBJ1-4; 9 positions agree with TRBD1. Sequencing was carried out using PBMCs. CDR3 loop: CASSRGQGGEKLFF. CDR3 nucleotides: TGTGCCAGCAGTCGGGGACAGGGAGGTGAAAAACTGTTTTTT.